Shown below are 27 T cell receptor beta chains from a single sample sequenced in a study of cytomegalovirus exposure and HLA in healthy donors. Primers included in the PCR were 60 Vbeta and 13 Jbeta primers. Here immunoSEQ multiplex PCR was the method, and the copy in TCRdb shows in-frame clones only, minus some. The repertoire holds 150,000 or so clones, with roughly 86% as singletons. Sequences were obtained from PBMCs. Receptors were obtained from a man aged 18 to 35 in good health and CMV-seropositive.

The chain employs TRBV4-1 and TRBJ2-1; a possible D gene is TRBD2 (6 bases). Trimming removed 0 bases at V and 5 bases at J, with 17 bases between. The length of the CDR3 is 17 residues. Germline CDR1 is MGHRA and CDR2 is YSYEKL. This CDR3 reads CASSQEPPAGLNNEQFF. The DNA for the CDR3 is TGCGCCAGCAGCCAAGAACCCCCGGCGGGGCTCAACAATGAGCAGTTCTTC.

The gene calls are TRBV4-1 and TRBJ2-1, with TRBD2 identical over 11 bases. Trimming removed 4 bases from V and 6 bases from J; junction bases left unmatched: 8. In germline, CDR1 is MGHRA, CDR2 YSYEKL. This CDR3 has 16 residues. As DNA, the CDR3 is TGCGCCAGCAGCCTAGTAGCGGGAGGGAAAAGCAATGAGCAGTTCTTC. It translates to CASSLVAGGKSNEQFF.

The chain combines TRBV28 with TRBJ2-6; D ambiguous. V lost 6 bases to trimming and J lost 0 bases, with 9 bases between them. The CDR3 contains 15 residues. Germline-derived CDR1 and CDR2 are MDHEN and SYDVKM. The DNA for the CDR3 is TGTGCCAGCAGGGGCAGTTTCTCTGGGGCCAACGTCCTGACTTTC. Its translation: CASRGSFSGANVLTF.

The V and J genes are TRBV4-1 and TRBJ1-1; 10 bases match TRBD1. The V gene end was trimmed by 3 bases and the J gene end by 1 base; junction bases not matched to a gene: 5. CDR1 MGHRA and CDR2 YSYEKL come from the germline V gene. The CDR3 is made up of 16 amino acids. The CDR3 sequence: CASSQMGTGENTEAFF. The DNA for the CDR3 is TGCGCCAGCAGCCAGATGGGGACAGGGGAGAACACTGAAGCTTTCTTT.

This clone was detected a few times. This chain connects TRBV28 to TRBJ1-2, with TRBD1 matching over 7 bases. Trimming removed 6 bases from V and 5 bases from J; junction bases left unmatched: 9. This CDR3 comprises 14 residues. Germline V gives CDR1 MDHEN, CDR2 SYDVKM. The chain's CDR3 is CASSDPRDSYGYTF. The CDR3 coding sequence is TGTGCCAGCAGCGACCCCCGGGACAGTTATGGCTACACCTTC.

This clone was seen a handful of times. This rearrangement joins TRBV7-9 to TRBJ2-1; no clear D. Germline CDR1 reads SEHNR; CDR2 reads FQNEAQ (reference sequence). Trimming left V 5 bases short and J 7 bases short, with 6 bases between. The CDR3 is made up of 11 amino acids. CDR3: CASSLLNEQFF. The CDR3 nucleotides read TGTGCCAGCAGCCTATTAAATGAGCAGTTCTTC.

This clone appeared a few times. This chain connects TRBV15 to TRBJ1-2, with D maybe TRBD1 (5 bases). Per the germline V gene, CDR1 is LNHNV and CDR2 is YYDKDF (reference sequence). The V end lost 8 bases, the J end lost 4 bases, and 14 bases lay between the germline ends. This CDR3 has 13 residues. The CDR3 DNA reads TGTGCCACCCGCGACAGCCGATCCTATGGCTACACCTTC. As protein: CATRDSRSYGYTF.

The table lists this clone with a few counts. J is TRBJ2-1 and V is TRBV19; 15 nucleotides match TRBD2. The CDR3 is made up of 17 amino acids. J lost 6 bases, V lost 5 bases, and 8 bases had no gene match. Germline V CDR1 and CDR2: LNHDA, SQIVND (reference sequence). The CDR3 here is CASSPQPGLAGGNEQFF. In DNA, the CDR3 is TGTGCCAGTAGTCCGCAGCCGGGACTAGCGGGAGGCAATGAGCAGTTCTTC.

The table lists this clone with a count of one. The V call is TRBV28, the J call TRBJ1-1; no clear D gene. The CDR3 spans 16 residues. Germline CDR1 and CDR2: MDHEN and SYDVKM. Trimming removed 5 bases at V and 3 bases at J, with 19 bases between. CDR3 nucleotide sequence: TGTGCCAGCAGTAGACACGCAGGATCCTTTGACACTGAAGCTTTCTTT. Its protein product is CASSRHAGSFDTEAFF. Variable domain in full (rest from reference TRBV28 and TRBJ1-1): DVKVTQSSRYLVKRTGEKVFLECVQDMDHENMFWYRQDPGLGLRLIYFSYDVKMKEKGDIPEGYSVSREKKERFSLILESASTNQTSMYLCASSRHAGSFDTEAFFGQGTRLTVV.

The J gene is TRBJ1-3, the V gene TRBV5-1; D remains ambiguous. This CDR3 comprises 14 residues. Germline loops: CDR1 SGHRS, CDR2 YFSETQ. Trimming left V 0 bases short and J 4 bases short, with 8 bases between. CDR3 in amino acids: CASSLDFAGNTIYF. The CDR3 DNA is TGCGCCAGCAGCTTGGACTTTGCCGGAAACACCATATATTTT. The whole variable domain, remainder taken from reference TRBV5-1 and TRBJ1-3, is KAGVTQTPRYLIKTRGQQVTLSCSPISGHRSVSWYQQTPGQGLQFLFEYFSETQRNKGNFPGRFSGRQFSNSRSEMNVSTLELGDSALYLCASSLDFAGNTIYFGEGSWLTVV.

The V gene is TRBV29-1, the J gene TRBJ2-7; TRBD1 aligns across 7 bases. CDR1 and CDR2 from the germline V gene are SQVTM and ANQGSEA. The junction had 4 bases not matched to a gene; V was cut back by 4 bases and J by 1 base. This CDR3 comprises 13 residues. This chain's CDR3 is CSVASRGSYEQYF. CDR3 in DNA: TGCAGCGTTGCTTCCAGGGGGTCCTACGAGCAGTACTTC.

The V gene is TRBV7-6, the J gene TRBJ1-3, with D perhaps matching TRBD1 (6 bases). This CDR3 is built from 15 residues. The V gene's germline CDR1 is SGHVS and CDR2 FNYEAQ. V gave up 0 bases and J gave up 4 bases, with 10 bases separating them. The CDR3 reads CASSLAGRGGNTIYF. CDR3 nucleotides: TGTGCCAGCAGCTTAGCGGGCAGGGGAGGAAACACCATATATTTT.

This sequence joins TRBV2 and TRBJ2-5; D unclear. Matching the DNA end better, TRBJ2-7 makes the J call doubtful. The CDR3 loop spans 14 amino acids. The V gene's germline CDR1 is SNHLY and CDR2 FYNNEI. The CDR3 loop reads CASSPRFLSYEQYF. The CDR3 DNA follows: TGTGCCAGCTCCCCACGGTTCCTTTCCTACGAGCAGTACTTC.

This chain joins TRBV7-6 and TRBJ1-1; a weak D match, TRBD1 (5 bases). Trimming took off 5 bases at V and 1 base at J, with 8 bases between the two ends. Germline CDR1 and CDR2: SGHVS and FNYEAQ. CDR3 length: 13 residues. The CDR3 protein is CASSLTGNTEAFF. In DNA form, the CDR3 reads TGTGCCAGCAGCCTTACAGGGAACACTGAAGCTTTCTTT.

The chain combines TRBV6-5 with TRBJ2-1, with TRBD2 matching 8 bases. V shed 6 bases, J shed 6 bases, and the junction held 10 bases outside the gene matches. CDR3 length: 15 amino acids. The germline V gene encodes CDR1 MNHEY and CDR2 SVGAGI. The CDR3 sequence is CASRREGGPINEQFF. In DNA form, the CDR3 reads TGTGCCAGCAGACGGGAGGGAGGGCCAATCAATGAGCAGTTCTTC.

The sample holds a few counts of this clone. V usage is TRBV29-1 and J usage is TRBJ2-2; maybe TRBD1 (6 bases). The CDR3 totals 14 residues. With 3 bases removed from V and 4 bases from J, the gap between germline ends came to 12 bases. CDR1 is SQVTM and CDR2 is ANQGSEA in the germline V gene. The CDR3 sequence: CSVDPGVSTGELFF. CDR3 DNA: TGCAGCGTTGACCCAGGGGTGAGCACCGGGGAGCTGTTTTTT.

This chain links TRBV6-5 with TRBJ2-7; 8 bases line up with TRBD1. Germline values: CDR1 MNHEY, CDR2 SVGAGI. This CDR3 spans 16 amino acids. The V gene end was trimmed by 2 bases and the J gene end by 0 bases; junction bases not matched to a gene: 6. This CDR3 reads CASSYHRQGSSYEQYF. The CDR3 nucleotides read TGTGCCAGCAGTTACCATCGACAGGGGAGCTCCTACGAGCAGTACTTC.

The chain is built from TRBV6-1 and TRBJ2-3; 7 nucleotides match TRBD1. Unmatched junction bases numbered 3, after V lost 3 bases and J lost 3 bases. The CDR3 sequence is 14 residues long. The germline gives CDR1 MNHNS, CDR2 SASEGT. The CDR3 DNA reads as TGTGCCAGCAGTGAGACAGGGTGGACAGATACGCAGTATTTT. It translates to CASSETGWTDTQYF.

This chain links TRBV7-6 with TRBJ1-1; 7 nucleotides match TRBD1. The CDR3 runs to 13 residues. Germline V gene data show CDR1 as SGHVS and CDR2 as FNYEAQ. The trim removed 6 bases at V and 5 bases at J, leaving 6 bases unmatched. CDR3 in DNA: TGTGCCAGCAGTTGGGCGGGACAGACTGAAGCTTTCTTT. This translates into CASSWAGQTEAFF.

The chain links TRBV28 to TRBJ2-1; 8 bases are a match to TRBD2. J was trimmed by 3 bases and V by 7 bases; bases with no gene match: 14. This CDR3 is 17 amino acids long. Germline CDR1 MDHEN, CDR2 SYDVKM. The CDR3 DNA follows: TGTGCCAGCACTACCAATCCCGGGAGGGCCGACTACAATGAGCAGTTCTTC. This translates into CASTTNPGRADYNEQFF.

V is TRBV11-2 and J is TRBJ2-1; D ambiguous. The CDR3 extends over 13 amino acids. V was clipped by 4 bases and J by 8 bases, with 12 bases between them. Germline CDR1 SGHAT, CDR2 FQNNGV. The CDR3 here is CASSYFHVHEQFF. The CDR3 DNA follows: TGTGCCAGCAGCTACTTCCACGTGCATGAGCAGTTCTTC.

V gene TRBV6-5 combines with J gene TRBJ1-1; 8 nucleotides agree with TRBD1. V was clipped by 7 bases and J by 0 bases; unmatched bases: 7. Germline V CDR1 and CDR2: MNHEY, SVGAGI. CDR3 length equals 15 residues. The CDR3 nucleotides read TGTGCCAGCAAATTAATGGGACAGGTGAACACTGAAGCTTTCTTT. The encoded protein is CASKLMGQVNTEAFF.

In DNA, the CDR3 is TGTGCCAGCAGCCCCGGGACAGGGGATGGCTACACCTTC. Amino acid sequence: CASSPGTGDGYTF. The chain couples TRBV5-8 to TRBJ1-2; 10 positions agree with TRBD1. Germline assignment: CDR1 SGHTS and CDR2 YDEGEE. Trimming at V came to 4 bases and at J to 6 bases, leaving 3 bases not matched to a gene. This CDR3 spans 13 amino acids.

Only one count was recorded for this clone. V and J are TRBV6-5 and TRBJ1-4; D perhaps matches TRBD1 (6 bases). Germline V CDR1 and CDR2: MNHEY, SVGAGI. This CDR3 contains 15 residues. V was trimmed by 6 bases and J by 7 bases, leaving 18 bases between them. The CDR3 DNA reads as TGTGCCAGCAGAAGAAACAGGGCGGGTTCTGAAAAACTGTTTTTT. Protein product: CASRRNRAGSEKLFF.

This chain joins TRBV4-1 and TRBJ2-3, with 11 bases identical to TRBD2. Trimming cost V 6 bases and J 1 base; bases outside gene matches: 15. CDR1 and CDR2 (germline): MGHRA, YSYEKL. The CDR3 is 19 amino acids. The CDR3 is CASRNGRLAGPKRTDTQYF. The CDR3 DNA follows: TGCGCCAGCAGGAACGGGAGACTAGCGGGACCCAAGCGCACAGATACGCAGTATTTT.

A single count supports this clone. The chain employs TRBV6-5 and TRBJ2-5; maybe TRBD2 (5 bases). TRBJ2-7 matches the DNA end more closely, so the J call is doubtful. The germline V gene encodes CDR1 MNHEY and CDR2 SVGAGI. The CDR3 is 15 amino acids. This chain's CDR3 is CASSYDSGEYYEQYF. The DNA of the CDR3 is TGTGCCAGCAGTTACGATTCTGGGGAGTACTACGAGCAGTACTTC.

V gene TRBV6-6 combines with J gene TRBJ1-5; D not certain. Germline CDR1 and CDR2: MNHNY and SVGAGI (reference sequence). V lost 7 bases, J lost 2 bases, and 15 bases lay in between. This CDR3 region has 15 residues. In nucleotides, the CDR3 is TGTGCCAGCATCCAGCGACTCCGAGGCAATCAGCCCCAGCATTTT. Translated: CASIQRLRGNQPQHF.